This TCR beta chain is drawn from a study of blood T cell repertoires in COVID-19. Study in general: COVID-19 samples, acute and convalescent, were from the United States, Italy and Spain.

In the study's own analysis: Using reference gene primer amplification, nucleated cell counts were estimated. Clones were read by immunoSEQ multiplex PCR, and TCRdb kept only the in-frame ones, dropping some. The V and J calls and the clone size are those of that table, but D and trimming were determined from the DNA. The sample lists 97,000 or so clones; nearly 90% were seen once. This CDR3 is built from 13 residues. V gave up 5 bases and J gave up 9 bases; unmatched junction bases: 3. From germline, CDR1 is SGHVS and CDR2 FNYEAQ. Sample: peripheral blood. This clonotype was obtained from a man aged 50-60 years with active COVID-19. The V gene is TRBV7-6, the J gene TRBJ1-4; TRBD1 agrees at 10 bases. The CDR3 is CASSRDRGQKLFF. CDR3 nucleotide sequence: TGTGCCAGCAGCCGGGACAGGGGCCAAAAACTGTTTTTT.